This T cell receptor (beta chain) came from a study of tumor-infiltrating lymphocytes in primary liver carcinoma. Study-wide results and caveats: Overlap between tumor regions exceeded overlap of tumor with adjacent tissue or blood.

Total RNA (approximately 500 ng) served as template for TCR beta cDNA synthesis primed by a constant-region primer. ARM-PCR was slightly modified, and three nested multiplex PCR rounds with it gave rise to the TCR beta libraries. A C-beta reverse primer and TRBV1-TRBV30 forward primers served in each of the first two PCR rounds, at 10 cycles apiece. TCRdb used MiXCR to reprocess the multiplex PCR reads, holding one entry per CDR3 protein. The table has hundreds of thousands of distinct CDR3 sequences, roughly 60% seen once. This clonotype has only a few counts. Its specificity is not known. J gave up 4 bases and V 5 bases, and 15 bases lay outside the gene matches. The CDR3 sequence is 17 residues long. The blood RNA (from unsorted whole blood) was obtained, and germline DNA was also extracted.

Material: peripheral blood. This receptor was obtained from a woman aged 25 to 39 with primary liver carcinoma and hepatitis B virus infection. The chain has TRBV12-3 or TRBV12-4 and TRBJ2-3, with 7 bases lining up with TRBD1. The CDR3 DNA is TGTGCCAGCAGTCCCAGGGACAGCCCCTTCTCGTCAGATACGCAGTATTTT. As protein: CASSPRDSPFSSDTQYF.